A single sample is the source of the 16 T cell receptor beta chains below, sequenced in a study of T cells in Graves' hyperthyroidism and ophthalmopathy. What was amplified from RNA transcripts were TCR beta CDR3 regions. First-round RT-PCR targeting the TCR CDR3 was performed with the HTBI primer set. TCRdb used MiXCR to reprocess the multiplex PCR reads, holding one entry per CDR3 protein. The sample shows 500,000 to 600,000 distinct CDR3 sequences, roughly 45% of them seen only once. Sequencing input: peripheral blood or thyroid tissue (not recorded which). These receptor sequences come from an adult woman with Graves' disease, either hyperthyroidism or ophthalmopathy (not recorded which).

The chain joins TRBV28 to TRBJ1-4; a possible D gene is TRBD1 (6 bases). Trimming removed 8 bases at V and 3 bases at J, with 19 bases between. The CDR3 contains 16 residues. The germline V gene has CDR1 MDHEN and CDR2 SYDVKM. The DNA for the CDR3 is TGTGCCAGCGCTAACCCCCCGGGGGCAGCTAATGAAAAACTGTTTTTT. Protein: CASANPPGAANEKLFF.

Details on this clonotype: A much bigger clone sits one base away, suggesting this may be a read error. The conserved phenylalanine or tryptophan normally closing the CDR3 is absent here, so this likely arose from a read error. The chain has TRBV7-9 and TRBJ1-3; maybe TRBD1 (6 bases). V gave up 3 bases and J gave up 4 bases, with 16 bases separating them. CDR1 SEHNR and CDR2 FQNEAQ come from the germline V gene (reference sequence). This CDR3 comprises 16 residues. CDR3 nucleotide sequence: TGTGCCAGCAGCTTGGCCGGGGGGGGCGCAGGAAACACCATATATCTT. Amino acids: CASSLAGGGAGNTIYL.

This clonotype was observed at least ten times. The chain combines TRBV6-1 with TRBJ1-5, with unresolved D. This CDR3 region has 12 residues. From germline, CDR1 is MNHNS and CDR2 SASEGT. Trimming took 3 bases from V and 7 from J, leaving 7 bases between them. The CDR3 nucleotides read TGTGCCAGCAGTGACTTGCGGCAGCCCCAGCATTTT. It specifies CASSDLRQPQHF.

The chain links TRBV5-6 to TRBJ2-5, with D unclear. V lost 0 bases to trimming and J lost 5 bases, with 8 bases between them. The CDR3 sequence is 13 residues long. Per the germline V gene, CDR1 is SGHDT and CDR2 is YYEEEE. This chain's CDR3 is CASSLVSLETQYF. For the CDR3, the DNA is TGTGCCAGCAGCTTGGTTAGCCTCGAGACCCAGTACTTC.

Concerning this clonotype itself: One junction end does not reproduce the germline sequence, and a read error may be involved. The V call is TRBV9, the J call TRBJ1-3, with unresolved D. The CDR3 is 15 residues long. CDR1 is SGDLS and CDR2 is YYNGEE in the germline V gene. Here the CDR3 DNA reads TGTGCCGGCAGCGTAGAGGCGCTCTCTGGAAACACCATATATTTT. Translating gives CAGSVEALSGNTIYF.

V gene TRBV10-3 combines with J gene TRBJ1-1, with 7 bases lining up with TRBD1. CDR1 and CDR2 (germline): ENHRY, SYGVKD. V trimming: 6 bases; J trimming: 9 bases; junction bases outside the gene matches: 16. The CDR3 extends over 15 amino acids. CDR3 sequence (DNA): TGTGCCATCAGGGGCGACCGCGGAGAGACAGGGCAAGCTTTCTTT. Translating gives CAIRGDRGETGQAFF.

This clonotype has more than one count but fewer than ten. The chain uses TRBV7-2 and TRBJ2-7, with D uncertain. Trimming removed 5 bases from V and 3 bases from J, with 14 bases in between. The length of the CDR3 is 14 residues. The germline gives CDR1 SGHTA, CDR2 FQGNSA. The CDR3 spells CASSLTSTDYEQYF. In nucleotides, the CDR3 is TGTGCCAGCAGCCTGACAAGTACAGACTACGAGCAGTACTTC.

This chain joins TRBV7-3 and TRBJ2-5; TRBD2 matches at 14 bases. Germline values: CDR1 SGHTA, CDR2 FQGTGA. V gave up 6 bases and J gave up 5 bases; unmatched junction bases: 8. This CDR3 is 16 amino acids long. The CDR3: CASSTGTSGRIETQYF. The DNA of the CDR3 is TGTGCCAGCAGTACCGGGACTAGCGGGAGAATCGAGACCCAGTACTTC.

The V call is TRBV20-1, the J call TRBJ1-6, with 8 bases that match TRBD1. V lost 5 bases, J lost 8 bases, and 8 bases stayed unmatched. The CDR3 sequence is 14 residues long. CDR1 and CDR2 from the germline V gene are DFQATT and SNEGSKA (reference sequence). The CDR3 sequence: CSAAGTGGYSPLHF. In DNA, the CDR3 is TGCAGTGCTGCCGGGACAGGCGGATATTCACCCCTCCACTTT.

This rearrangement joins TRBV20-1 to TRBJ1-2; unclear D gene. Germline CDR1 reads DFQATT; CDR2 reads SNEGSKA (reference sequence). V lost 7 bases and J 1 base, leaving 13 bases between the germline ends. This CDR3 spans 13 amino acids. In DNA, the CDR3 is TGCAGTGAAACAGATATCTATAACTATGGCTACACCTTC. It codes for CSETDIYNYGYTF.

V is TRBV10-2 and J is TRBJ2-1; 7 bases agree with TRBD2. The germline V gene has CDR1 WSHSY and CDR2 SAAADI. After removal of 5 bases from V and 0 bases from J, the junction contained 4 bases not matched to a gene. The length of the CDR3 is 15 residues. CDR3 protein: CASSSQRDSYNEQFF. The CDR3, as DNA: TGCGCCAGCAGTTCTCAGCGGGACTCCTACAATGAGCAGTTCTTC.

The rearrangement links TRBV20-1 to TRBJ2-7; 8 bases align to TRBD2. Trimming cost V 3 bases and J 2 bases; bases outside gene matches: 9. The V gene's germline CDR1 is DFQATT and CDR2 SNEGSKA (reference sequence). This CDR3 comprises 15 residues. The DNA for the CDR3 is TGCAGTGCTAGCAATCCGGGACTAGTTCCCTACGAGCAGTACTTC. Translating it yields CSASNPGLVPYEQYF.

The rearrangement links TRBV6-1 to TRBJ2-6; D possibly corresponds to TRBD2 (6 bases). V was shortened by 10 bases and J by 0 bases, with 13 bases between the two germline ends. The CDR3 loop spans 15 amino acids. The germline gives CDR1 MNHNS, CDR2 SASEGT. The CDR3 sequence is CATTPGDSGANVLTF. The CDR3 DNA sequence: TGTGCCACTACCCCGGGGGACTCTGGGGCCAACGTCCTGACTTTC.

The chain uses TRBV13 and TRBJ2-2, with D possibly being TRBD2 (6 bases). CDR3 length: 14 amino acids. Per germline, CDR1 PRHDT and CDR2 FYEKMQ (reference sequence). The V end lost 9 bases, the J end lost 3 bases, and 14 bases lay between the germline ends. The chain's CDR3 is CASIVADHTGELFF. In DNA, the CDR3 is TGTGCCAGTATCGTAGCGGACCACACCGGGGAGCTGTTTTTT.

This clonotype occurred many times. The chain uses TRBV10-3 and TRBJ2-7; weak D call: TRBD1 (6 bases). In germline, CDR1 is ENHRY, CDR2 SYGVKD. The CDR3 sequence is 13 residues long. V gave up 5 bases and J gave up 6 bases, with 14 bases separating them. CDR3 sequence reads: CAISPAIRGEQYF. The DNA for the CDR3 is TGTGCCATCAGTCCCGCAATCAGGGGCGAGCAGTACTTC.

The V call is TRBV7-8, the J call TRBJ2-5; 13 bases agree with TRBD2. The V gene's germline CDR1 is SGHVS and CDR2 FQNEAQ. V was clipped by 5 bases and J by 5 bases; unmatched bases: 11. The CDR3 consists of 17 residues. The CDR3 DNA is TGTGCCAGCAGCAATCGACTAGCGGGGGGTAGCAGGGAGACCCAGTACTTC. As protein: CASSNRLAGGSRETQYF. The variable domain in full, with the rest retrieved from reference TRBV7-8 and TRBJ2-5, is GAGVSQSPRYKVAKRGQDVALRCDPISGHVSLFWYQQALGQGPEFLTYFQNEAQLDKSGLPSDRFFAERPEGSVSTLKIQRTQQEDSAVYLCASSNRLAGGSRETQYFGPGTRLLVL.